The 30 T cell receptor beta chains below were found in one sample sequenced in a study of OX40 agonist ivuxolimab in advanced cancers. Sequencing was performed with immunoSEQ multiplex PCR; in TCRdb, only in-frame clones are kept and a portion is missing. This sample has 30,000 to 45,000 clones; 65% to 80% occur once, and the top ten carry over 7.5%. The material was CD4+ or CD8+ T cells sorted from blood, obtained in a trial of the OX40 agonist ivuxolimab. The receptor set was obtained from an adult with an advanced solid tumor such as melanoma, head and neck, liver or kidney cancer.

This chain joins TRBV7-9 and TRBJ2-7; D not certain. This CDR3 spans 12 amino acids. Germline-derived CDR1 and CDR2 are SEHNR and FQNEAQ (reference sequence). V dropped 3 bases and J dropped 2 bases, with 5 bases sitting between them. In DNA, the CDR3 is TGTGCCAGCAGCTTGTCCGCCTACGAGCAGTACTTC. This sequence encodes CASSLSAYEQYF. Full variable domain (outside the CDR3, taken from reference TRBV7-9 and TRBJ2-7): DTGVSQNPRHKITKRGQNVTFRCDPISEHNRLYWYRQTLGQGPEFLTYFQNEAQLEKSRLLSDRFSAERPKGSFSTLEIQRTEQGDSAMYLCASSLSAYEQYFGPGTRLTVT.

The genes are TRBV9 and TRBJ2-3; 9 nucleotides match TRBD2. CDR1 is SGDLS and CDR2 is YYNGEE in the germline V gene. Trimming took 9 bases from V and 2 from J; bases not matched to a gene: 10. CDR3 length: 15 amino acids. The CDR3 DNA is TGTGCCATCAAACGCAGCGGGAGGCACACAGATACGCAGTATTTT. Translating gives CAIKRSGRHTDTQYF.

The chain links TRBV7-6 to TRBJ1-6; tentative D call: TRBD1 (6 bases). V was trimmed by 3 bases and J by 7 bases, leaving 10 bases between them. This CDR3 is 14 amino acids long. CDR1 is SGHVS and CDR2 is FNYEAQ in the germline V gene. Here the CDR3 DNA reads TGTGCCAGCAGCTTGGGACACGGGAATTCACCCCTCCACTTT. Protein sequence: CASSLGHGNSPLHF.

CDR3 amino acids: CASRPAGQGSDQPQHF. In DNA form, the CDR3 reads TGTGCCAGCAGGCCTGCGGGACAGGGGTCCGATCAGCCCCAGCATTTT. The chain has TRBV27 and TRBJ1-5, with TRBD1 identical over 10 bases. The J segment lost 5 bases and the V segment lost 6 bases, leaving 10 bases of the junction unmatched. The CDR3 spans 16 residues. The germline gives CDR1 MNHEY, CDR2 SMNVEV (reference sequence).

This clone has just a few counts. The chain links TRBV7-3 to TRBJ2-6; D may be TRBD1 (5 bases). CDR3 length: 15 residues. Germline V gene sequence: CDR1 SGHTA, CDR2 FQGTGA. Trimming removed 0 bases at V and 3 bases at J, with 6 bases between. In nucleotides, the CDR3 is TGTGCCAGCAGCTTAACAGGGGATGGGGCCAACGTCCTGACTTTC. Its protein is CASSLTGDGANVLTF.

V and J are TRBV5-6 and TRBJ2-2, with a possible D match to TRBD2 (6 bases). V was pared by 0 bases and J by 5 bases, with 17 bases between. Germline assignment: CDR1 SGHDT and CDR2 YYEEEE. The CDR3 is 17 amino acids. The CDR3: CASSLVGSGRKTGELFF. The CDR3, as DNA: TGTGCCAGCAGCTTGGTTGGGTCAGGGAGGAAGACCGGGGAGCTGTTTTTT. Variable domain in full (rest from reference TRBV5-6 and TRBJ2-2): DAGVTQSPTHLIKTRGQQVTLRCSPKSGHDTVSWYQQALGQGPQFIFQYYEEEERQRGNFPDRFSGHQFPNYSSELNVNALLLGDSALYLCASSLVGSGRKTGELFFGEGSRLTVL.

J is TRBJ2-2 and V is TRBV7-8; 16 bases match TRBD2. Germline lookup yields CDR1 SGHVS and CDR2 FQNEAQ. V shed 3 bases and J 6 bases; nucleotides not matched to a gene: 4. The CDR3 consists of 17 residues. Here the CDR3 DNA reads TGTGCCAGCAGCTTGGGACTAGCGGGGGGGAAGGCCGGGGAGCTGTTTTTT. Protein: CASSLGLAGGKAGELFF.

The table lists this clone with a few counts. This chain uses TRBV6-6 with TRBJ2-1, with 12 bases aligning to TRBD2. The germline CDR1 and CDR2 sequences are MNHNY and SVGAGI (reference sequence). Unmatched junction bases numbered 3, after V lost 4 bases and J lost 14 bases. CDR3 size: 12 residues. This CDR3 is CASSWTSGTKFF. The CDR3 DNA is TGTGCCAGCAGTTGGACTAGCGGGACCAAGTTCTTC.

The chain links TRBV7-3 to TRBJ2-5, with 8 bases that match TRBD1. V shed 5 bases and J 4 bases; nucleotides not matched to a gene: 6. The germline CDR1 and CDR2 sequences are SGHTA and FQGTGA. This CDR3 has 14 residues. CDR3 protein: CASSPQGAGETQYF. Here the CDR3 DNA reads TGTGCCAGCAGCCCGCAGGGGGCAGGAGAGACCCAGTACTTC.

V is TRBV23-1 and J is TRBJ2-5, with 7 bases that match TRBD1. The J call may be incorrect, as the DNA end agrees better with TRBJ2-7. TRBV23-1 is sorted into the ORF group, with uncertain function. The CDR3 covers 13 residues. The CDR3 is CASSQRQGYEQYF. The CDR3 bases are TGCGCCAGCAGTCAGCGACAGGGCTACGAGCAGTACTTC.

The rearrangement links TRBV10-3 to TRBJ1-6, with D perhaps TRBD1 (6 bases). Germline CDR1 is ENHRY and CDR2 is SYGVKD. The CDR3 is 13 residues long. Trimming shortened V by 10 bases and J by 10 bases, and 17 bases separated the two germline ends. CDR3 amino acids: CATRGTMGSPLHF. The CDR3 region has the DNA TGTGCCACCCGCGGGACAATGGGGTCACCCCTCCACTTT.

This clone was seen more than once but under ten times. This rearrangement joins TRBV10-3 to TRBJ1-2; D not certain. This CDR3 contains 14 residues. Germline CDR1 is ENHRY and CDR2 is SYGVKD. The V and J ends lost 4 bases and 4 bases respectively, with 13 bases between them. The CDR3 reads CAISVSTGIYGYTF. In DNA, the CDR3 is TGTGCCATCAGTGTTTCGACGGGGATCTATGGCTACACCTTC.

The DNA of the CDR3 is TGTGCCAGCAGGGGGGGTTGGGATGGGCAGCCCCAGCATTTT. It specifies CASRGGWDGQPQHF. The chain employs TRBV6-6 and TRBJ1-5, with a possible D match to TRBD1 (5 bases). The CDR3 spans 14 residues. V was cut by 6 bases and J by 7 bases, with 16 bases left in between. Germline CDR1 and CDR2: MNHNY and SVGAGI (reference sequence).

The chain carries TRBV6-1 and TRBJ2-3; 10 nucleotides align to TRBD1. J gave up 1 base and V 7 bases, and 5 bases lay outside the gene matches. Looked up from germline, CDR1 is MNHNS and CDR2 is SASEGT. The CDR3 contains 15 residues. The CDR3 sequence: CASKTGTGGTDTQYF. For the CDR3, the DNA is TGTGCCAGCAAGACCGGGACAGGGGGCACAGATACGCAGTATTTT.

The CDR3 reads CATSRDTANSPLHF. CDR3 DNA sequence: TGTGCCACCAGCAGAGACACGGCGAATTCACCCCTCCACTTT. The chain combines TRBV15 with TRBJ1-6; D gene uncertain. CDR3 length equals 14 residues. CDR1 and CDR2 from the germline V gene are LNHNV and YYDKDF (reference sequence). Between the trimmed V and J ends, which lost 0 bases and 7 bases, there was a span of 7 bases.

The chain recombines TRBV7-9 with TRBJ2-7, with D maybe TRBD1 (6 bases). V was trimmed by 0 bases and J by 5 bases, leaving 8 bases between them. Germline loops: CDR1 SEHNR, CDR2 FQNEAQ (reference sequence). The CDR3 runs 13 residues. The CDR3 loop is CASSLAQGHEQYF. CDR3 DNA sequence: TGTGCCAGCAGCTTAGCCCAGGGGCACGAGCAGTACTTC. Together with reference TRBV7-9 and TRBJ2-7, the CDR3 gives the full variable domain: DTGVSQNPRHKITKRGQNVTFRCDPISEHNRLYWYRQTLGQGPEFLTYFQNEAQLEKSRLLSDRFSAERPKGSFSTLEIQRTEQGDSAMYLCASSLAQGHEQYFGPGTRLTVT.

This rearrangement joins TRBV28 to TRBJ2-7; D may be TRBD1 or TRBD2 (5 bases each). Germline lookup yields CDR1 MDHEN and CDR2 SYDVKM. Trimming shortened V by 5 bases and J by 6 bases, and 20 bases separated the two germline ends. This CDR3 is 15 amino acids long. CDR3 nucleotides: TGTGCCAGCAGTCCAAGGGACCTCTCCCTCTCCGAGCAGTACTTC. This gives the protein CASSPRDLSLSEQYF. Full variable domain (missing parts from reference TRBV28 and TRBJ2-7): DVKVTQSSRYLVKRTGEKVFLECVQDMDHENMFWYRQDPGLGLRLIYFSYDVKMKEKGDIPEGYSVSREKKERFSLILESASTNQTSMYLCASSPRDLSLSEQYFGPGTRLTVT.

A remark on this clone: Relative to the germline gene, one junction end is altered; a read error may explain this. The CDR3 sequence: CASSLAGIVEQYF. CDR3 coding DNA: TGTGCTAGCAGCTTAGCAGGGATAGTCGAGCAGTACTTC. This chain joins TRBV7-7 and TRBJ2-7; TRBD1 might be the D (5 bases). Germline CDR1 is SSHAT and CDR2 is FNYEAQ (reference sequence). This CDR3 spans 13 amino acids. Full variable domain (missing parts from reference TRBV7-7 and TRBJ2-7): GAGVSQSPRYKVTKRGQDVTLRCDPISSHATLYWYQQALGQGPEFLTYFNYEAQPDKSGLPSDRFSAERPEGSISTLTIQRTEQRDSAMYRCASSLAGIVEQYFGPGTRLTVT.

The chain couples TRBV19 to TRBJ2-7, with 11 bases fitting TRBD1. Germline CDR1 LNHDA, CDR2 SQIVND (reference sequence). V lost 5 bases to trimming and J lost 4 bases; unmatched junction nucleotides: 7. CDR3 size: 15 residues. CDR3 residues: CASSPRTGGSYEQYF. In nucleotides, the CDR3 is TGTGCCAGTAGTCCCAGGACAGGGGGCAGTTACGAGCAGTACTTC.

This chain connects TRBV27 to TRBJ2-1; TRBD2 aligns across 10 bases. After removal of 5 bases from V and 6 bases from J, the junction contained 16 bases not matched to a gene. The CDR3 sequence is 18 residues long. Germline V gene sequence: CDR1 MNHEY, CDR2 SMNVEV (reference sequence). CDR3 amino acids: CASSVLRRERGGLNEQFF. The CDR3 DNA is TGTGCCAGCAGTGTACTTAGGCGAGAGCGGGGGGGACTCAATGAGCAGTTCTTC.

The chain is built from TRBV28 and TRBJ2-3; 7 bases are shared with TRBD1. The CDR3 runs to 18 residues. Germline V gene lookup returns CDR1 MDHEN and CDR2 SYDVKM. Germline trimming cut 3 bases from V and 1 base from J; bases unmatched to any gene: 13. Written as DNA, the CDR3 is TGTGCCAGCAGTTTTCTTTCGCGACAGGGCCGGGGCACAGATACGCAGTATTTT. Residues: CASSFLSRQGRGTDTQYF.

The CDR3 nucleotides are TGTGCCAGCAGTGAGTGGGGACAGGGGGCCTACAATGAGCAGTTCTTC. This sequence encodes CASSEWGQGAYNEQFF. The rearrangement links TRBV6-1 to TRBJ2-1; 11 bases agree with TRBD1. Germline CDR1 MNHNS, CDR2 SASEGT. V lost 3 bases and J lost 2; bases outside the gene matches: 3. The CDR3 spans 16 residues.

This clone was observed a handful of times. The chain couples TRBV14 to TRBJ2-1; 9 bases line up with TRBD1. The CDR3 loop spans 15 amino acids. V lost 0 bases and J lost 15; bases outside the gene matches: 12. Germline V gene sequence: CDR1 SGHDN, CDR2 FVKESK. CDR3 DNA sequence: TGTGCCAGCAGCCAAGATGTGGGAGGGACAGGGTCTGTGTTCTTC. Its translation: CASSQDVGGTGSVFF.

This chain uses TRBV5-1 with TRBJ2-6; D is uncertain. Trimming stripped 4 bases from V and 0 bases from J, with 14 bases between. This CDR3 contains 17 residues. Germline V gene sequence: CDR1 SGHRS, CDR2 YFSETQ. The CDR3 sequence is CASSPSESRSGANVLTF. The CDR3 DNA reads as TGCGCCAGCAGCCCCTCCGAGAGCCGCTCTGGGGCCAACGTCCTGACTTTC.

The chain uses TRBV12-5 and TRBJ2-1; tentative D call: TRBD1 (6 bases). The V gene's germline CDR1 is LGHNT and CDR2 FRNRAP. V was cut by 0 bases and J by 6 bases, with 6 bases left in between. The CDR3 extends over 13 amino acids. CDR3 sequence (DNA): TGTGCTAGTGGTTTGGTACAGGGCAATGAGCAGTTCTTC. Translation gives CASGLVQGNEQFF.

This clone was seen only once. The chain is built from TRBV19 and TRBJ2-1, with a tentative D call TRBD1 (6 bases). Germline CDR1 reads LNHDA; CDR2 reads SQIVND (reference sequence). V gave up 6 bases and J gave up 0 bases, with 15 bases separating them. The CDR3 consists of 16 residues. CDR3 bases: TGTGCCAGTAGCCACAGGGCTGTAAGCTCCTACAATGAGCAGTTCTTC. Protein sequence: CASSHRAVSSYNEQFF.

This chain uses TRBV6-5 with TRBJ1-5; D gene uncertain. Between the trimmed V and J ends, which lost 5 bases and 3 bases, there was a span of 14 bases. The CDR3 extends over 15 amino acids. Germline assignment: CDR1 MNHEY and CDR2 SVGAGI. CDR3 DNA sequence: TGTGCCAGCAGTCCCAGTTCGCCCTCCAATCAGCCCCAGCATTTT. The encoded protein is CASSPSSPSNQPQHF.

The CDR3 DNA reads TGCGCCAGCAGCCAAGATCGAATTAGCGGTTACTACGAGCAGTACTTC. This sequence encodes CASSQDRISGYYEQYF. The chain couples TRBV4-1 to TRBJ2-7, with a possible D match to TRBD2 (6 bases). The V gene lost 0 bases and the J gene lost 3 bases, with 15 bases spanning the gap. Germline CDR1 is MGHRA and CDR2 is YSYEKL. The CDR3 sequence is 16 residues long.

This sequence joins TRBV28 and TRBJ2-3; the match to TRBD1 covers 7 bases. V dropped 1 base and J dropped 5; count of bases not matched to a gene: 3. CDR1 and CDR2 from the germline V gene are MDHEN and SYDVKM. CDR3 length: 14 residues. The CDR3 spells CASSLYRGRDTQYF. Here the CDR3 DNA reads TGTGCCAGCAGTTTATACAGGGGCAGAGATACGCAGTATTTT.

The J gene is TRBJ1-5, the V gene TRBV30; a weak D match, TRBD1 (6 bases). With 4 bases removed from V and 0 bases from J, the gap between germline ends came to 13 bases. CDR1 and CDR2 from the germline V gene are GTSNPN and SVGIG (reference sequence). The CDR3 extends over 15 amino acids. This CDR3 is CAWTPGQLSNQPQHF. DNA of the CDR3: TGTGCCTGGACCCCGGGACAACTTAGCAATCAGCCCCAGCATTTT.